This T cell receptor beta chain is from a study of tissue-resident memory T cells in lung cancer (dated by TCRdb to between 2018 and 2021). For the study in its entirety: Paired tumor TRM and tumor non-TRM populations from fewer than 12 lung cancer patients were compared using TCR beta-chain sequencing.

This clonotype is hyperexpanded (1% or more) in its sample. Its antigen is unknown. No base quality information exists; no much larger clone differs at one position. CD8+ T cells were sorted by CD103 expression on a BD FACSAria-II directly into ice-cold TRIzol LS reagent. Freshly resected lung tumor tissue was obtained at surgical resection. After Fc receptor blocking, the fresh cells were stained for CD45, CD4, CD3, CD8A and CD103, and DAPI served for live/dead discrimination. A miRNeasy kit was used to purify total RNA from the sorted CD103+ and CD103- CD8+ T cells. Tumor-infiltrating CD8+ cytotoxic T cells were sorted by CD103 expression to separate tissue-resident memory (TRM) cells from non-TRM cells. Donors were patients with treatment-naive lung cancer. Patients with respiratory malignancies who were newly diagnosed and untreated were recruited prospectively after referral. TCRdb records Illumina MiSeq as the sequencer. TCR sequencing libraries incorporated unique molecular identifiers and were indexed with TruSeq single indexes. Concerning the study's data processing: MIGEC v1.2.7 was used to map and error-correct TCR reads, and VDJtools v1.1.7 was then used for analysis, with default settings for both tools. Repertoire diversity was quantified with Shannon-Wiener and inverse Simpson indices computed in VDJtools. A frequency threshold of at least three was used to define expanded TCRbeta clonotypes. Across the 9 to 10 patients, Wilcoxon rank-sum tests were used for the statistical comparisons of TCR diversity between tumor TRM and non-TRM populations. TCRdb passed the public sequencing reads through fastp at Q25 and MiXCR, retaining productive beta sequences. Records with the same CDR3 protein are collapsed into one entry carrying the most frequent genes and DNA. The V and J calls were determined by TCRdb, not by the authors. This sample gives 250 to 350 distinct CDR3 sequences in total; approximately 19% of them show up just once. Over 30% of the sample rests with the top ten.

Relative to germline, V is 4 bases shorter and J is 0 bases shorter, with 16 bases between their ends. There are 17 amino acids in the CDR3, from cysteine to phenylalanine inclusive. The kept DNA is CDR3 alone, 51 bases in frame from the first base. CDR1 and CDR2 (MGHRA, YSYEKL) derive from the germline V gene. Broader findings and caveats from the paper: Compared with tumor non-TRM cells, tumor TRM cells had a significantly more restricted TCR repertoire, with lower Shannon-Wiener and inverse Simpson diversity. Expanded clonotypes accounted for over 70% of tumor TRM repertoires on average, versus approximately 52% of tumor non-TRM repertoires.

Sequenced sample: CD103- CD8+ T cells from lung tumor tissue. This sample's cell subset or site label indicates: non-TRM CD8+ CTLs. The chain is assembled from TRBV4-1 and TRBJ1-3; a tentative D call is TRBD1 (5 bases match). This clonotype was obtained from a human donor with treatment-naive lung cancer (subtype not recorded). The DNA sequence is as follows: TGCGCCAGCAGCCCCTCCGGGACGGCTAGCTCTGGAAACACCATATATTTT. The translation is CASSPSGTASSGNTIYF.